Following are 11 T cell receptor beta chains from one sample sequenced in a study of neurological immune-mediated disorders. The time point was: longitudinal time-point 1 (baseline). TCRdb re-called the 5' RACE reads through MiXCR, storing one row per CDR3 protein. The sample records tens of thousands of distinct CDR3 sequences, 9.5% to 13% being singletons. Material for sequencing was PBMCs. These receptors came from a young man in good health.

This clonotype was counted at least ten times. This chain joins TRBV20-1 and TRBJ2-7; D is possibly TRBD1 (6 bases). The germline V and J ends were trimmed by 3 bases and 2 bases, with 14 bases remaining between them. Germline values: CDR1 DFQATT, CDR2 SNEGSKA (reference sequence). The CDR3 sequence is 14 residues long. CDR3 sequence: CSARGARATYEQYF. The CDR3 region has the DNA TGCAGTGCTAGGGGGGCCCGGGCCACCTACGAGCAGTACTTC.

This clonotype was observed many times. The genes are TRBV3-1 and TRBJ2-3; a possible D gene is TRBD1 (6 bases). Trimming took off 2 bases at V and 6 bases at J, with 9 bases between the two ends. This CDR3 contains 13 residues. Germline V gene lookup returns CDR1 LGHDT and CDR2 YNNKEL (reference sequence). CDR3 sequence: CASSQNRVDTQYF. DNA of the CDR3: TGTGCCAGCAGCCAAAACAGGGTGGATACGCAGTATTTT.

This clonotype has at least ten counts. J is TRBJ2-7 and V is TRBV3-1; 9 positions match TRBD2. CDR1 is LGHDT, CDR2 YNNKEL, per germline (reference sequence). The V gene end was trimmed by 2 bases and the J gene end by 5 bases; junction bases not matched to a gene: 4. CDR3 length equals 14 residues. The CDR3 region is CASSQQRLADEQYF. The CDR3, as DNA: TGTGCCAGCAGCCAACAGCGACTAGCGGACGAGCAGTACTTC.

This clonotype has a count of ten or more. The rearrangement uses TRBV4-1 and TRBJ2-7; D is uncertain. The CDR3 is made up of 13 amino acids. The ends were cut back, 2 bases at V and 4 bases at J, with 9 bases in the middle. Germline V gene data show CDR1 as MGHRA and CDR2 as YSYEKL. The CDR3 nucleotides read TGCGCCAGCAGCCAACTCAGACCATACGAGCAGTACTTC. This gives the protein CASSQLRPYEQYF.

Ten or more counts support this clonotype. The V gene is TRBV18, the J gene TRBJ2-2, with 7 positions matching TRBD2. Germline V lookup: CDR1 KGHSH, CDR2 LQKENI. J gave up 7 bases and V 6 bases, and 11 bases lay outside the gene matches. This CDR3 has 15 amino acids. The CDR3 nucleotides read TGTGCCAGCTCCGCCTATACTGCGGGAGACGGGGAGCTGTTTTTT. Encoded protein: CASSAYTAGDGELFF.

This clonotype was counted ten times or more. V and J are TRBV5-1 and TRBJ1-6; perhaps TRBD1 as D (6 bases). The CDR3 has 16 amino acids. V dropped 2 bases and J dropped 3 bases, with 12 bases sitting between them. Germline V gives CDR1 SGHRS, CDR2 YFSETQ. The CDR3 DNA reads TGCGCCAGCAGCTTCCAGGGGCTCGACTATAATTCACCCCTCCACTTT. Its protein is CASSFQGLDYNSPLHF.

This chain links TRBV5-1 with TRBJ2-7; D might be TRBD1 (5 bases). There are 14 residues in the CDR3. The V gene's germline CDR1 is SGHRS and CDR2 YFSETQ. Trimming took 0 bases from V and 3 from J, leaving 10 bases between them. The DNA of the CDR3 is TGCGCCAGCAGCTTGGGACAGTTTATCTACGAGCAGTACTTC. Protein sequence: CASSLGQFIYEQYF.

This clonotype showed up many times. The chain has TRBV6-1 and TRBJ2-3; the D gene could be TRBD1 or TRBD2 (5 bases each). The CDR3 spans 13 residues. Trimming stripped 11 bases from V and 2 bases from J, with 14 bases between. Germline CDR1 is MNHNS and CDR2 is SASEGT. The CDR3 protein is CAARDADTDTQYF. CDR3 nucleotides: TGTGCCGCACGGGACGCCGACACAGATACGCAGTATTTT.

This clonotype was seen a handful of times. This chain joins TRBV4-1 and TRBJ1-2; D unresolved. With 0 bases removed from V and 2 bases from J, the gap between germline ends came to 13 bases. CDR1 MGHRA and CDR2 YSYEKL come from the germline V gene. This CDR3 is built from 16 residues. CDR3 residues: CASSQEVAQINYGYTF. The CDR3 DNA reads as TGCGCCAGCAGCCAAGAAGTGGCACAGATAAACTATGGCTACACCTTC.

This clonotype was picked up many times. V is TRBV5-1 and J is TRBJ1-5; D unclear. CDR1 is SGHRS, CDR2 YFSETQ, per germline. The ends were cut back, 0 bases at V and 3 bases at J, with 10 bases in the middle. The CDR3 loop spans 15 amino acids. Here the CDR3 reads CASSLVSGFNQPQHF. CDR3 sequence (DNA): TGCGCCAGCAGCTTGGTATCGGGTTTCAATCAGCCCCAGCATTTT.

Many counts were recorded for this clonotype. The chain is built from TRBV28 and TRBJ2-6, with 8 nucleotides matching TRBD1. V gave up 5 bases and J gave up 3 bases; unmatched junction bases: 9. CDR1 is MDHEN, CDR2 SYDVKM, per germline. CDR3 length equals 17 residues. The CDR3 DNA is TGTGCCAGCAGTGGCGGTCAGGGGGCCTTTGGGGCCAACGTCCTGACTTTC. Translated, it gives CASSGGQGAFGANVLTF.